This TCR beta chain emerged from a study of CD8 T cells in Susac syndrome. Study findings and constraints: As the study acknowledged, the number of individuals in its TCR sequencing and HLA analysis was relatively small.

Sequencing of TCR beta was performed on blood CD8+ T cells and on blood CD4+ T cells. Both CD4+ and CD8+ T cells were negatively isolated, and TEMRA cells underwent FACS enrichment. CDR3 size: 12 residues. V dropped 2 bases and J dropped 5 bases, with 9 bases sitting between them. The germline CDR1 and CDR2 sequences are GTSNPN and SVGIG (reference sequence). Random-hexamer reverse transcription was applied to roughly 0.45 to 1 ug RNA. TCR beta CDR3 was amplified by immunoSEQ multiplex PCR. This amplification extended across 54 Vbeta and 13 Jbeta segments. Each CDR3 protein gets one entry after TCRdb re-called the immunoSEQ multiplex PCR reads with MiXCR. This repertoire shows hundreds of thousands of distinct CDR3 sequences, around 95% found once; its top ten account for about 0.08%. This clonotype has only a few counts. Its target is not known.

The chain couples TRBV30 to TRBJ2-5, with no clear D. Sequencing was performed on CD4+ T cells from PBMCs. The TCR originated in a human donor with multiple sclerosis. The CDR3 loop reads CAWSLGSETQYF. The DNA of the CDR3 is TGTGCCTGGAGTTTGGGTTCTGAGACCCAGTACTTC.